Listed below are T cell receptor beta chains from one sample, sequenced in a study of cytomegalovirus exposure and HLA in healthy donors. Sequenced by immunoSEQ multiplex PCR; TCRdb stores in-frame clones only, minus some. The sample contains some 190,000 clones, 80% to 85% of which appear only once. Sequences were obtained from PBMCs. The receptor set was obtained from a middle-aged woman in good health and CMV-seronegative. The CDR3 runs from the conserved cysteine through the conserved F or W. The D gene is left open where the match is weak. The size entry is marked missing in some rows and otherwise reads once, few, many or a size class.

>NA|TRBV19|TRBD2|TRBJ2-1
CASSLGLAAYNEQFF
TGTGCCAGTAGTCTTGGACTAGCGGCCTACAATGAGCAGTTCTTC
>few|TRBV7-9|NA|TRBJ2-2
CASSFKLGRQSNTGELFF
TGTGCCAGCAGCTTCAAGTTAGGTAGACAATCGAACACCGGGGAGCTGTTTTTT
>NA|TRBV5-1|TRBD1|TRBJ1-2
CASSSRQGGLGFTF
TGCGCCAGCAGCTCGCGACAGGGGGGGCTTGGGTTCACCTTC
>NA|TRBV9|TRBD2|TRBJ2-3
CASSVSGAGGTVADTQYF
TGTGCCAGCAGCGTAAGTGGAGCGGGAGGTACTGTCGCAGATACGCAGTATTTT
>NA|TRBV30|NA|TRBJ2-1
CACSRDSSRINNEQFF
TGTGCCTGTTCACGGGACTCTTCCCGAATAAACAATGAGCAGTTCTTC
>NA|TRBV2|TRBD1|TRBJ1-2
CASSETGVGYGYTF
TGTGCCAGCAGTGAAACAGGGGTGGGCTATGGCTACACCTTC
>NA|TRBV2|TRBD2|TRBJ2-1
CASRRLAGGKNEQFF
TGTGCCAGCAGAAGACTAGCGGGAGGTAAAAATGAGCAGTTCTTC
>NA|TRBV7-2|TRBD2|TRBJ2-1
CASSLVASGVAYNEQFF
TGTGCCAGCAGCTTAGTGGCTAGCGGGGTTGCCTACAATGAGCAGTTCTTC
>NA|TRBV9|NA|TRBJ2-1
CASSWGETISYNEQFF
TGTGCCAGCAGCTGGGGAGAGACTATCTCCTACAATGAGCAGTTCTTC
>few|TRBV11-3|TRBD1|TRBJ1-2
CASSLSGTVYGYTF
TGTGCCAGCAGCTTATCCGGGACAGTCTATGGCTACACCTTC
>NA|TRBV14|NA|TRBJ2-1
CASSPSRWEQFF
TGTGCCAGCAGCCCCTCTAGGTGGGAGCAGTTCTTC
>NA|TRBV19|NA|TRBJ1-1
CASSPPQGRTEAFF
TGTGCCAGTAGTCCGCCACAGGGCAGGACTGAAGCTTTCTTT
>NA|TRBV19|NA|TRBJ1-3
CASSLVRDNTERNTIYF
TGTGCCAGTAGCCTCGTTCGGGACAACACCGAAAGAAACACCATATATTTT
>NA|TRBV4-1|TRBD1|TRBJ2-1
CASSQAPYRTGVADPYNEQFF
TGCGCCAGCAGCCAAGCGCCGTACCGGACAGGGGTAGCGGACCCCTACAATGAGCAGTTCTTC
>NA|TRBV30|TRBD1|TRBJ1-5
CAWGGQGGQPQHF
TGTGCCTGGGGCGGACAGGGTGGACAGCCCCAGCATTTT
>few|TRBV7-6|NA|TRBJ2-5
CASSSDSPGIQETQYF
TGTGCCAGCAGCTCCGACTCCCCAGGGATTCAAGAGACCCAGTACTTC
>few|TRBV7-9|TRBD2|TRBJ2-1
CASSLGTSGNEQFF
TGTGCCAGCAGCTTAGGGACTAGCGGCAATGAGCAGTTCTTC
>NA|TRBV15|TRBD2|TRBJ2-2
CATSDPGLAFPGELFF
TGTGCCACCAGCGACCCGGGACTAGCGTTCCCCGGGGAGCTGTTTTTT
>once|TRBV30|TRBD1|TRBJ1-2
CAWSLYPQGAYGYTF
TGTGCCTGGAGCCTCTACCCTCAGGGGGCCTATGGCTACACCTTC
>once|TRBV27|TRBD1|TRBJ1-2
CASSLRTGDNYGYTF
TGTGCCAGCAGTCTACGGACAGGTGATAACTATGGCTACACCTTC
>once|TRBV5-1|NA|TRBJ2-1
CASSVLPRDSNNEQFF
TGCGCCAGCAGCGTGCTCCCCCGGGACTCCAACAATGAGCAGTTCTTC
>NA|TRBV30|TRBD2|TRBJ2-1
CAWSVRLAGDNEQFF
TGTGCCTGGAGTGTACGGTTAGCGGGAGACAATGAGCAGTTCTTC
>NA|TRBV15|NA|TRBJ1-2
CATSRGQDYNYGYTF
TGTGCCACCAGCAGAGGCCAGGACTATAACTATGGCTACACCTTC
>NA|TRBV5-1|NA|TRBJ1-1
CASGRGAADTEAFF
TGCGCCAGCGGGAGGGGGGCGGCGGACACTGAAGCTTTCTTT
>NA|TRBV2|NA|TRBJ2-1
CASRGLGYNEQFF
TGTGCCAGCAGGGGACTTGGATACAATGAGCAGTTCTTC
>NA|TRBV7-2|NA|TRBJ2-5
CASSFRALETQYF
TGTGCCAGCAGCTTCAGGGCTCTTGAGACCCAGTACTTC
>NA|TRBV5-5|NA|TRBJ1-2
CASSLESSRRGGYGYTF
TGTGCCAGCAGCTTGGAGTCGTCCCGACGGGGGGGATATGGCTACACCTTC
>NA|TRBV9|NA|TRBJ1-1
CASSDGTNTEAFF
TGTGCCAGCAGCGACGGGACAAATACTGAAGCTTTCTTT
>NA|TRBV7-3|TRBD2|TRBJ2-1
CASSGGSGSYNEQFF
TGTGCCAGCAGCGGGGGGAGCGGGAGCTACAATGAGCAGTTCTTC
>NA|TRBV4-3|NA|TRBJ1-1
CASSQDHGDTEAFF
TGCGCCAGCAGCCAAGATCACGGAGACACTGAAGCTTTCTTT
>NA|TRBV11-2|NA|TRBJ1-1
CASSTQGQAEAFF
TGTGCCAGCAGCACTCAGGGACAAGCTGAAGCTTTCTTT
>NA|TRBV19|TRBD2|TRBJ2-1
CASSQSSGVYNEQFF
TGTGCCAGTAGTCAGTCTAGCGGGGTCTACAATGAGCAGTTCTTC
>NA|TRBV30|TRBD2|TRBJ2-3
CAWSDGSGMSDTQYF
TGTGCCTGGAGTGATGGTAGCGGGATGTCAGATACGCAGTATTTT
>NA|TRBV4-3|NA|TRBJ1-2
CASSQEAQSVGHYGYTF
TGCGCCAGCAGCCAAGAAGCACAAAGTGTGGGCCACTATGGCTACACCTTC
>once|TRBV21-1|NA|TRBJ2-1
CANKRPGLAGGGILGNEQFF
TGTGCCAACAAACGTCCGGGACTAGCGGGAGGGGGGATTTTGGGAAATGAGCAGTTCTTC
>NA|TRBV7-8|NA|TRBJ2-3
CASSPRGVADTQYF
TGTGCCAGCAGCCCCCGGGGAGTTGCAGATACGCAGTATTTT
>NA|TRBV30|NA|TRBJ1-3
CAWEAGTSGNTIYF
TGTGCCTGGGAGGCGGGGACCTCTGGAAACACCATATATTTT
>few|TRBV5-6|NA|TRBJ2-5
CASSLFTEETQYF
TGTGCCAGCAGCTTATTTACAGAAGAGACCCAGTACTTC
>once|TRBV10-3|NA|TRBJ1-6
CAIVDAEGSPLHF
TGTGCCATCGTTGACGCAGAGGGTTCACCCCTCCACTTT
>few|TRBV7-9|NA|TRBJ1-1
CASSSQGIYTEAFF
TGTGCCAGCAGCTCACAGGGAATATACACTGAAGCTTTCTTT
>NA|TRBV13|NA|TRBJ2-3
CASSLKPQGTSTDTQYF
TGTGCCAGCAGCTTGAAACCCCAGGGGACGAGCACAGATACGCAGTATTTT
>NA|TRBV5-1|TRBD1|TRBJ2-1
CASSNRDRGNDEQFF
TGCGCCAGCAGCAACCGGGACAGGGGGAACGATGAGCAGTTCTTC
>NA|TRBV29-1|NA|TRBJ1-2
CSVEVGPYLNYGYTF
TGCAGCGTTGAAGTCGGTCCCTATTTGAACTATGGCTACACCTTC
>NA|TRBV27|NA|TRBJ2-1
CASSPRGVAVYNEQFF
TGTGCCAGCAGTCCCCGCGGGGTAGCGGTCTACAATGAGCAGTTCTTC
>NA|TRBV7-9|NA|TRBJ1-1
CSSSLAGGATEAFF
TGTTCCAGCAGCTTAGCCGGGGGGGCCACTGAAGCTTTCTTT
>NA|TRBV6-6|NA|TRBJ2-5
CASSYVGTQETQYF
TGTGCCAGCAGTTATGTCGGGACTCAAGAGACCCAGTACTTC
>few|TRBV5-4|TRBD1|TRBJ2-2
CASSPGTALTGELFF
TGTGCCAGCAGTCCCGGGACAGCTTTAACCGGGGAGCTGTTTTTT